This T cell receptor beta chain was identified during a study of blood T cell repertoires in COVID-19. Study-level information: Acute and convalescent COVID-19 samples came from the United States, Italy and Spain. T cells, B-cell-depleted T cells, or PBMCs provided the cDNA or gDNA that served as material.

In the authors' methods: The authors estimated nucleated cell counts from reference gene primer amplification. The data were produced by immunoSEQ multiplex PCR, yet TCRdb's version contains in-frame clones alone and is incomplete. V and J calls and clone size come straight from that table; D and trimming were deduced from the DNA. The table has over 150,000 clones, about 82% seen once. This CDR3 spans 14 amino acids. V gave up 5 bases and J gave up 6 bases; unmatched junction bases: 3. Per germline, CDR1 MDHEN and CDR2 SYDVKM. Sequencing was performed on peripheral blood. This clonotype was obtained from a man aged 50 to 60 with active or convalescent COVID-19. The chain employs TRBV28 and TRBJ1-5; 11 positions agree with TRBD1. CDR3 nucleotides: TGTGCCAGCAGTGGGACAGGGGGTAGTCAGCCCCAGCATTTT. Amino acids: CASSGTGGSQPQHF.